What follows is one T cell receptor beta chain and its context. Its target is unknown. One end of the junction varies from germline; a read error may be responsible. Investigators took about 10 milliliters of peripheral blood from every donor. The CDR3 is made up of 17 amino acids. The germline V gene encodes CDR1 SGHRS and CDR2 YFSETQ. Using a J-beta primer mix together with a sample-barcoded 5' primer, a second PCR was run for roughly 6 to 11 cycles. TCRdb reanalysed the 5' RACE reads using MiXCR and keeps one entry per CDR3 protein. Here the sample spans roughly 800,000 distinct CDR3 sequences, about 62% being singletons. The sample is drawn from a study of blood T cells in healthy people across ages. Study-level findings and limits: Per-million-T-cell TCR beta diversity fell roughly linearly with age. Changes seen in expanded clonotypes were possibly confounded by donor CMV status left unknown. Correlation between TCR beta diversity and naive T cell percentage was strong.

The receptor comes from a man younger than 40 in good health. Sample: blood. The gene calls are TRBV5-1 and TRBJ2-1; 7 positions agree with TRBD1. The CDR3 DNA sequence: TGCGCCGGCAGCTTCAACAGGGGAAGGGCTTCCTACAATGAGCAGTTCTTC. Its translation is CAGSFNRGRASYNEQFF.